This T cell receptor beta chain originates from a study of regulatory T cells. Notes on the study in general: In CD3G-deficient patients, conventional CD4+ T cells were enriched for hydrophobic CDR3 residues at positions 6 and 7. Skewed V and J usage and few unique V-J pairs marked patient repertoires, most in Tregs.

Regulatory (CD25-high CD127-low) and conventional (CD25-low CD127-high) CD4+ T cells were sorted separately. The CDR3 loop spans 13 amino acids. Germline-derived CDR1 and CDR2 are MDHEN and SYDVKM. Germline trimming cut 5 bases from V and 3 bases from J; bases unmatched to any gene: 4. The primer mix had 52 TRBV and 13 TRBJ primers. Produced via immunoSEQ multiplex PCR; TCRdb's table is partial and in-frame only. This sample yields around 30,000 clones, of which about 93% are seen a single time; 0.85% to 1% belongs to the top ten. Turning to this clone: Its antigen is unidentified. The identical CDR3 is also encoded by other nucleotide sequences in the sample.

This TCR was sampled from a child aged 2-15 years with CD3G deficiency. The chain has TRBV28 and TRBJ2-7, with 7 bases aligning to TRBD2. The material sequenced was conventional CD4+ T cells sorted from blood. CDR3 residues: CASSLGTIYEQYF. CDR3 coding DNA: TGTGCCAGCAGTCTCGGGACTATCTACGAGCAGTACTTC.